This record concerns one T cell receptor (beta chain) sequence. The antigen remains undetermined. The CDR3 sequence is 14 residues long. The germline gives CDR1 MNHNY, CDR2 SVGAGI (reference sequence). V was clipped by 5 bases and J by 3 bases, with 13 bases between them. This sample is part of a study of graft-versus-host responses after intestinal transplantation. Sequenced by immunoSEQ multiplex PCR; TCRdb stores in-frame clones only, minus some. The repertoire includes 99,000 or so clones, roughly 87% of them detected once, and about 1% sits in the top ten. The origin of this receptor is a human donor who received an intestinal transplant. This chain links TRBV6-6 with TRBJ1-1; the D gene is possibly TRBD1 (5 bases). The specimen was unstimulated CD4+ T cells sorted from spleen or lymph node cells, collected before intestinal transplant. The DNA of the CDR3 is TGTGCCAGCAGTCCCCAGGGAGCCGACACTGAAGCTTTCTTT. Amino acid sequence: CASSPQGADTEAFF.